The clone carrying this T cell receptor (beta chain) was observed a few times. Its antigen remains unknown. The data originate from a study of shared clonotypes between healthy human individuals. Overall study results and limits: Donor clonotype sharing was expected to depend on sequencing depth. Non-shared clonotypes showed lower generation probabilities than clonotypes common to all four donors.

Some clones are missing from TCRdb's copy, which holds only in-frame ones; the method was immunoSEQ multiplex PCR. The sample yields approximately 1,000,000 clones, approximately 80% seen once. From germline, CDR1 is GTSNPN and CDR2 SVGIG (reference sequence). The CDR3 is 13 residues long. V lost 6 bases, J lost 4 bases, and 13 bases lay in between. Naive CD45RA+ and memory CD45RA-negative subsets were split from CD4+ cells. The source material was memory CD4+ T cells from PBMCs. This sample's subset: CD45RA-negative fraction. The TCR was taken from a man younger than 35 in good health. Some clones in this sample may be carry-over from other donors' samples. The rearrangement uses TRBV30 and TRBJ1-3; perhaps TRBD1 as D (5 bases). The CDR3 DNA reads as TGTGCCTGTACCATTTGGGGGGGAAACACCATATATTTT. Translated, it gives CACTIWGGNTIYF.